The TCR beta chain under discussion was sequenced for a study of T cell changes during pregnancy in multiple sclerosis. This table comes from immunoSEQ multiplex PCR, and its TCRdb copy is limited to in-frame clones, with some not included. The sample shows 15,000 to 17,000 clones, approximately 83% of them seen only once. Looked up from germline, CDR1 is SQVTM and CDR2 is ANQGSEA. The V and J ends lost 6 bases and 10 bases, in that order; junction bases with no gene match: 3. CDR3 length equals 10 residues. This rearrangement joins TRBV29-1 to TRBJ2-1; 7 bases fit TRBD1. The receptor was derived from a female donor in good health, enrolled as a control in a pregnancy study. The sample in question was CD8+ T cells from peripheral blood mononuclear cells, obtained after pregnancy. CDR3 nucleotides: TGCAGCGTGGTGGGACAGGAGCAGTTCTTC. This codes for CSVVGQEQFF.